A single sample is the source of the 25 T cell receptor beta chains below, sequenced in a study of T cells expressing NK-cell markers. Using the 5' RACE reads, TCRdb records one entry per CDR3 protein without DNA. The ten most abundant clones cover roughly 8% of a sample with about 450,000 distinct CDR3 sequences. Sequencing was carried out using blood T cells: a sorted CD56 or NKG2C T cell subset, CD4+ or CD8+ T cells, or bulk PBMC T cells (not recorded which). Source of these receptors: a woman aged 18-70 years in good health.

V is TRBV6-1 and J is TRBJ1-2; the TCRdb D gene call, TRBD1, has no DNA to confirm it. There are 13 residues in the CDR3. Germline V lookup: CDR1 MNHNS, CDR2 SASEGT. The CDR3 loop is CASSSGLAYGYTF.

The chain carries TRBV7-2 and TRBJ1-1; TCRdb returns TRBD1, unconfirmable since there is no DNA. In germline, CDR1 is SGHTA, CDR2 FQGNSA. The CDR3 totals 13 residues. CDR3 sequence: CASSSPGAVEAFF.

The J gene is TRBJ2-5, the V gene TRBV5-4; with no DNA, the TCRdb D assignment of TRBD2 cannot be verified. This CDR3 is 17 amino acids long. The germline V gene has CDR1 SGHNT and CDR2 YYREEE (reference sequence). The CDR3 protein is CASRTLAGGSRKETQYF.

The chain recombines TRBV6-5 with TRBJ1-2. In germline, CDR1 is MNHEY, CDR2 SVGAGI. This CDR3 has 13 residues. CDR3: CASSWREGTGYTF.

The chain links TRBV5-1 to TRBJ2-1; lacking DNA, the TRBD2 call made by TCRdb goes unchecked. Germline loops: CDR1 SGHRS, CDR2 YFSETQ. The CDR3 contains 15 residues. The CDR3 loop reads CASRGGAGDRNEQFF.

The chain uses TRBV7-2 and TRBJ2-3; there is no DNA to check the TCRdb D call of TRBD2. Per germline, CDR1 SGHTA and CDR2 FQGNSA. The CDR3 is made up of 17 amino acids. The CDR3 region is CASSLAPLAETTDTQYF.

The chain has TRBV19 and TRBJ1-1. Germline V gives CDR1 LNHDA, CDR2 SQIVND (reference sequence). This CDR3 comprises 12 residues. The CDR3 sequence is CASSYRNTEAFF.

V gene TRBV5-4 combines with J gene TRBJ2-1; as DNA is missing, the TRBD1 call by TCRdb cannot be tested. The CDR3 length is 15 residues. Per the germline V gene, CDR1 is SGHNT and CDR2 is YYREEE (reference sequence). CDR3 amino acids: CASSTVPGPYNEQFF.

The chain carries TRBV12-3 or TRBV12-4 and TRBJ1-1; the D call from TCRdb, TRBD1, cannot be confirmed without DNA. The CDR3 sequence is 13 residues long. The CDR3 region is CASSPGRLFKTFF.

J is TRBJ1-1 and V is TRBV20-1. The CDR3 is made up of 13 amino acids. Germline loops: CDR1 DFQATT, CDR2 SNEGSKA (reference sequence). The CDR3 is CSARSPGGAEAFF.

This chain uses TRBV5-1 with TRBJ1-1; there is no DNA to check the TCRdb D call of TRBD1. Germline V gives CDR1 SGHRS, CDR2 YFSETQ. This CDR3 spans 16 amino acids. Here the CDR3 reads CASSLWRTGGLTEAFF.

V and J are TRBV7-3 and TRBJ2-3. The CDR3 is made up of 13 amino acids. CDR1 and CDR2 (germline): SGHTA, FQGTGA. CDR3 loop: CASSFLAKDTQYF.

The chain carries TRBV19 and TRBJ1-1; TCRdb designates TRBD1, a call that cannot be tested without DNA. This CDR3 region has 15 residues. Per the germline V gene, CDR1 is LNHDA and CDR2 is SQIVND (reference sequence). The CDR3 here is CASSIEGARNTEAFF. Combining the CDR3 with reference TRBV19 and TRBJ1-1 gives the whole variable domain DGGITQSPKYLFRKEGQNVTLSCEQNLNHDAMYWYRQDPGQGLRLIYYSQIVNDFQKGDIAEGYSVSREKKESFPLTVTSAQKNPTAFYLCASSIEGARNTEAFFGQGTRLTVV.

The rearrangement joins TRBV29-1 to TRBJ2-7; TCRdb's assignment of TRBD2 cannot be checked, as there is no DNA. The CDR3 covers 12 residues. CDR1 SQVTM and CDR2 ANQGSEA come from the germline V gene. CDR3: CSVELAAGEQYF.

The chain joins TRBV6-2 or TRBV6-3 to TRBJ1-2; TCRdb proposes TRBD1, but this gene call is untestable without DNA. The CDR3 runs 14 residues. CDR1 and CDR2 from the germline V gene are MNHEY and SVGEGT. CDR3 amino acids: CASSNGQGAYGYTF.

The chain couples TRBV5-5 to TRBJ1-1. This CDR3 spans 15 amino acids. Germline-derived CDR1 and CDR2 are SGHKS and YYEKEE (reference sequence). CDR3 protein: CASSLLPSSNTEAFF.

The chain links TRBV7-8 to TRBJ2-2. Germline V gene lookup returns CDR1 SGHVS and CDR2 FQNEAQ. The CDR3 extends over 12 amino acids. CDR3: CASSLVGGELFF.

The V call is TRBV2, the J call TRBJ2-2; lacking DNA, the TRBD1 call made by TCRdb goes unchecked. The CDR3 contains 16 residues. Germline lookup yields CDR1 SNHLY and CDR2 FYNNEI. The CDR3 spells CASSGQTGAGTGELFF. The whole variable domain, remainder taken from reference TRBV2 and TRBJ2-2, is EPEVTQTPSHQVTQMGQEVILRCVPISNHLYFYWYRQILGQKVEFLVSFYNNEISEKSEIFDDQFSVERPDGSNFTLKIRSTKLEDSAMYFCASSGQTGAGTGELFFGEGSRLTVL.

V gene TRBV2 combines with J gene TRBJ2-3; TCRdb gives TRBD2 as the D gene, but with no DNA this cannot be confirmed. In germline, CDR1 is SNHLY, CDR2 FYNNEI. The CDR3 spans 16 residues. The CDR3 region is CASSWTSGGSTDTQYF.

V and J are TRBV7-2 and TRBJ2-2; the D call from TCRdb, TRBD1, cannot be confirmed without DNA. Germline V gene lookup returns CDR1 SGHTA and CDR2 FQGNSA. The CDR3 has 14 amino acids. CDR3: CASSLVLSPGELFF.

J is TRBJ2-1 and V is TRBV12-3 or TRBV12-4; TCRdb reports TRBD1, a call that lacks DNA to check it against. This CDR3 contains 16 residues. This CDR3 is CASSPPPAHSYNEQFF.

The chain recombines TRBV6-5 with TRBJ1-4. From germline, CDR1 is MNHEY and CDR2 SVGAGI. The length of the CDR3 is 13 residues. CDR3 in amino acids: CASSYSRNEKLFF.

The chain recombines TRBV3-1 with TRBJ1-6. The CDR3 covers 15 residues. CDR1 is LGHDT and CDR2 is YNNKEL in the germline V gene (reference sequence). The chain's CDR3 is CASSQGPAWDSPLHF.

This chain connects TRBV20-1 to TRBJ2-1; TCRdb returns TRBD2, unconfirmable since there is no DNA. The germline gives CDR1 DFQATT, CDR2 SNEGSKA (reference sequence). CDR3 size: 15 residues. CDR3 amino acids: CSATPVLNSYNEQFF.

The chain links TRBV7-9 to TRBJ1-1; TCRdb reports TRBD1, a call that lacks DNA to check it against. The CDR3 is made up of 15 amino acids. Per germline, CDR1 SEHNR and CDR2 FQNEAQ (reference sequence). CDR3: CASSFTGGRKTEAFF.